The clone carrying this TCR beta chain was seen only a few times. Its antigen is undetermined. These data belong to a study of T cells in Graves' hyperthyroidism and ophthalmopathy. Study-wide findings and caveats: Ophthalmopathy and stable hyperthyroidism were told apart by a 13 V-J model. A median about 6 months before onset, the model predicted ophthalmopathy.

Ophthalmopathy patients showed a Clinical Activity Score of at least 3, NOSPECS grade of at least 4 and duration under 3 months. This CDR3 contains 12 residues. The V gene end was trimmed by 9 bases and the J gene end by 6 bases; junction bases not matched to a gene: 3. CDR1 and CDR2 from the germline V gene are KGHDR and SFDVKD. TCR beta CDR3 region amplification was performed from RNA transcripts. First-round RT-PCR with HTBI primers amplified the TCR CDR3 region. TCRdb reprocessed the multiplex PCR reads with MiXCR, giving one entry per CDR3 protein. The sample has about 610,000 distinct CDR3 sequences; 16% are singletons.

Sequenced material: blood. The chain carries TRBV24-1 and TRBJ1-5; 8 bases line up with TRBD1. The TCR comes from a woman in her forties with Graves' ophthalmopathy. CDR3 sequence reads: CATGTGVQPQHF. The CDR3, as DNA: TGTGCCACCGGGACAGGAGTTCAGCCCCAGCATTTT.